The following is a T cell receptor beta chain sequence with its context. The sample comes from a study of Graves' ophthalmopathy and Graves' hyperthyroidism. RNA transcripts served as template for amplifying TCR beta CDR3 sequences. An opening RT-PCR round employed HTBI primers and preceded a second-round multiplex PCR. TCRdb passed the multiplex PCR reads through MiXCR, listing each CDR3 protein once. This sample carries 660,000 or so distinct CDR3 sequences, 35% to 50% of them seen once, and the ten largest clones take under 3.5%. Moderate-to-severe activity, CAS ≥3, NOSPECS ≥4 and duration under 3 months were recorded for donors with ophthalmopathy. Clinicians diagnosed using symptoms, serum thyroxine, TRAb, thyroid ultrasound and orbital computed tomography. The PBMCs had their origin in 10 ml of fresh peripheral blood. The sequence was obtained from an adult man with Graves' ophthalmopathy. The sample was peripheral blood.

In DNA, the CDR3 is TGTGCCAGCAGCTTAGGTAGTAGCGGGGGGATCCGAAGCACAGATACGCAGTATTTT. As protein: CASSLGSSGGIRSTDTQYF. This chain joins TRBV7-9 and TRBJ2-3; 10 nucleotides align to TRBD2. The germline V gene has CDR1 SEHNR and CDR2 FQNEAQ (reference sequence). This CDR3 spans 19 amino acids. The V segment lost 1 base and the J segment 0 bases; nucleotides outside the gene matches: 10.